This T cell receptor beta chain was recorded in a study of spatial heterogeneity in lung cancer. In the study overall: Tumor-region counts of TCR transcripts tracked strongly with a T cell module score from matched bulk RNA-seq. Averaged across combinations, each unique TCR and UMI pairing appeared more than ten times in raw reads, which were uncorrected.

This clonotype was seen repeatedly, ten times or more. Its matching antigen is unknown. A library prepared for alpha chains yielded this beta chain as an off-target read; its size is of little meaning. In the library, each TCR cDNA molecule bore its own unique molecular identifier. TCRdb analysed the 5' RACE reads with MiXCR anew, one entry per CDR3 protein. The sample contains about 14,000 distinct CDR3 sequences, about 4.8% of which appear only once. This CDR3 is built from 11 residues. Trimming took 9 bases from V and 5 from J; bases not matched to a gene: 4. Germline CDR1 reads SGDLS; CDR2 reads YYNGEE. Time point in this sample: sample taken at primary tumor resection. Without sorting, whole RNA was sequenced from tumor, nontumor lung or frozen PBMC. The study's findings and limits: Tumors with more nonsynonymous mutations had more expanded intratumoral alpha and beta TCRs.

The genes are TRBV9 and TRBJ2-7, with 8 bases fitting TRBD2. Sample: lung tumor tissue, taken at surgery. This receptor was identified in a female donor with early-stage non-small cell lung cancer. In DNA form, the CDR3 reads TGTGCCAAAACGGGAGGGGACGAGCAGTACTTC. Residues: CAKTGGDEQYF.